This T cell receptor beta chain was sequenced in a study of blood T cell repertoires in COVID-19. Looking at the study overall: COVID-19 samples collected from the United States, Italy and Spain covered acute and convalescent phases.

Original analysis: Amplified reference gene primers provided the basis for estimating nucleated cell counts. The protocol was immunoSEQ multiplex PCR, while the TCRdb copy is restricted to in-frame clones and leaves out a portion. For V, J and clone size, that table is used; D and trimming come from the DNA. The sample has around 280,000 clones, 87% seen once. CDR3 length: 13 amino acids. Per the germline V gene, CDR1 is SQVTM and CDR2 is ANQGSEA. V was trimmed by 6 bases and J by 4 bases, leaving 13 bases between them. Worth noting for this clone: Distinct nucleotide sequences in the sample also encode this CDR3.

This TCR was recovered from a woman between 45 and 60 years old who had recovered from COVID-19. The sample consisted of peripheral blood. J is TRBJ1-5 and V is TRBV29-1, with D possibly matching TRBD1 (5 bases). CDR3 nucleotides: TGCAGCGTAGACCAGGGTCCTAATCAGCCCCAGCATTTT. Translating gives CSVDQGPNQPQHF.